By share, the clone carrying this T cell receptor (beta chain) ranks as medium-sized (0.01 to 0.1%). Its antigen is unidentified. Every molecule of TCR cDNA had its own unique molecular identifier. TCRdb re-called the 5' RACE reads through MiXCR, storing one row per CDR3 protein. The sample includes roughly 3,700 distinct CDR3 sequences, 5% to 7% of them seen just once. This sample was taken from a study of spatial heterogeneity in lung cancer. Findings and caveats of the study: Tracking of tumor mutation counts was seen in expanded intratumoral alpha and beta TCR counts.

Time point described: sample taken at primary tumor resection. The approximately 70 donors had untreated early-stage non-small cell lung cancer. V was clipped by 3 bases and J by 8 bases, with 16 bases between them. The CDR3 spans 15 residues. Germline assignment: CDR1 MGHRA and CDR2 YSYEKL. The clonotype comes from a male donor with early-stage non-small cell lung cancer. The J gene is TRBJ1-4, the V gene TRBV4-1; TRBD1 might be the D (6 bases). Sequencing used lung tumor tissue, obtained at surgery. DNA of the CDR3: TGCGCCAGCAGCCAGGGGGGCAGGGGAGGGGAAAAACTGTTTTTT. Translating gives CASSQGGRGGEKLFF.